This is a list of T cell receptor beta chains from one sample in a study of CD8 T cells in Susac syndrome. TCRdb redid the calling of the immunoSEQ multiplex PCR reads with MiXCR, one entry per CDR3 protein. The data hold over 100,000 distinct CDR3 sequences, with around 92% observed a single time. What was sequenced was CD8+ T cells from PBMCs. The source of these receptors is a human donor in good health. CDR3s include the opening cysteine and the closing phenylalanine or tryptophan. The order of the fields is J gene, D gene, CDR3 length, clone size, V gene, CDR3 protein, CDR3 DNA. D genes are given only for firm matches. Part of the rows lack a size; the others show once, few, many or a class for expanded clones.

J: TRBJ2-7; D: -; length: 13; size: -; V: TRBV29-1; CDR3: CSVKHRSAYEQYF; DNA: TGCAGCGTTAAACATAGAAGTGCCTACGAGCAGTACTTC
J: TRBJ2-7; D: TRBD1; length: 14; size: -; V: TRBV5-1; CDR3: CASSIQGRLGEQYF; DNA: TGCGCCAGCAGCATACAGGGGCGCCTGGGAGAGCAGTACTTC
J: TRBJ2-2; D: -; length: 14; size: -; V: TRBV12-3/TRBV12-4; CDR3: CASSLNDNTGELFF; DNA: TGTGCCAGCAGTTTAAATGACAACACCGGGGAGCTGTTTTTT
J: TRBJ2-3; D: TRBD1; length: 15; size: -; V: TRBV4-3; CDR3: CASSQADRGTDTQYF; DNA: TGCGCCAGCAGCCAAGCAGACAGGGGCACAGATACGCAGTATTTT
J: TRBJ2-2; D: -; length: 12; size: -; V: TRBV6-6; CDR3: CASSPTSGELFF; DNA: TGTGCCAGCAGTCCGACTTCCGGGGAGCTGTTTTTT
J: TRBJ2-7; D: -; length: 13; size: -; V: TRBV2; CDR3: CATSGGQSYEQYF; DNA: TGTGCCACCTCGGGGGGACAGTCCTACGAGCAGTACTTC
J: TRBJ2-7; D: -; length: 11; size: -; V: TRBV30; CDR3: CACLQGYEQYF; DNA: TGTGCCTGCCTGCAGGGCTACGAGCAGTACTTC
J: TRBJ2-3; D: -; length: 16; size: -; V: TRBV7-2; CDR3: CASRFGPTGYPDTQYF; DNA: TGTGCCAGCAGATTCGGACCAACCGGGTACCCAGATACGCAGTATTTT
J: TRBJ2-7; D: -; length: 13; size: -; V: TRBV12-3/TRBV12-4; CDR3: CASRVDTNREQYF; DNA: TGTGCCAGTAGGGTAGACACCAATCGGGAGCAGTACTTC
J: TRBJ2-1; D: TRBD2; length: 19; size: -; V: TRBV6-2/TRBV6-3; CDR3: CASSTNQGLAGVYYNEQFF; DNA: TGTGCCAGCAGTACCAATCAAGGACTAGCGGGAGTTTATTACAATGAGCAGTTCTTC
J: TRBJ1-2; D: -; length: 14; size: -; V: TRBV6-5; CDR3: CASNPGDLIYGYTF; DNA: TGTGCCAGCAACCCTGGGGATTTAATCTATGGCTACACCTTC
J: TRBJ1-2; D: TRBD1; length: 18; size: -; V: TRBV20-1; CDR3: CSARDYRTGKKYNYGYTF; DNA: TGCAGTGCTAGAGATTATAGGACAGGGAAGAAGTATAACTATGGCTACACCTTC
J: TRBJ2-2; D: -; length: 14; size: -; V: TRBV6-2/TRBV6-3; CDR3: CASSRDGLTGELFF; DNA: TGTGCCAGCAGCCGGGACGGTCTCACCGGGGAGCTGTTTTTT
J: TRBJ2-6; D: TRBD1; length: 17; size: -; V: TRBV19; CDR3: CASSRQGDDSGANVLTF; DNA: TGTGCCAGTAGTCGGCAGGGGGATGACTCTGGGGCCAACGTCCTGACTTTC
J: TRBJ1-4; D: TRBD1; length: 16; size: -; V: TRBV12-3/TRBV12-4; CDR3: CASSLRGTAANEKLFF; DNA: TGTGCCAGCAGTTTAAGGGGGACAGCAGCTAATGAAAAACTGTTTTTT
J: TRBJ2-7; D: TRBD1; length: 13; size: -; V: TRBV6-6; CDR3: CASRRTGAYEQYF; DNA: TGTGCCAGCAGGAGGACAGGGGCCTACGAGCAGTACTTC
J: TRBJ1-4; D: -; length: 11; size: once; V: TRBV29-1; CDR3: CSVPGGEKLFF; DNA: TGCAGCGTTCCAGGCGGTGAAAAACTGTTTTTT
J: TRBJ1-2; D: -; length: 13; size: -; V: TRBV10-3; CDR3: CAISEPGNYGYTF; DNA: TGTGCCATCAGTGAGCCAGGCAACTATGGCTACACCTTC
J: TRBJ1-1; D: TRBD1; length: 15; size: -; V: TRBV6-2/TRBV6-3; CDR3: CASSTPGQQNTEAFF; DNA: TGTGCCAGCAGTACCCCGGGACAGCAGAACACTGAAGCTTTCTTT
J: TRBJ2-3; D: TRBD1; length: 15; size: -; V: TRBV5-4; CDR3: CASSHRTGGTDTQYF; DNA: TGTGCCAGCAGCCACCGGACAGGGGGCACAGATACGCAGTATTTT
J: TRBJ1-1; D: -; length: 16; size: -; V: TRBV6-2/TRBV6-3; CDR3: CASSYLRGAISTEAFF; DNA: TGTGCCAGCAGTTATCTGAGGGGGGCTATAAGCACTGAAGCTTTCTTT
J: TRBJ2-1; D: TRBD2; length: 13; size: once; V: TRBV13; CDR3: CATEGGDYNEQFF; DNA: TGTGCCACCGAGGGAGGGGACTACAATGAGCAGTTCTTC
J: TRBJ2-7; D: -; length: 15; size: once; V: TRBV5-4; CDR3: CASSLRGALSYEQYF; DNA: TGTGCCAGCAGCTTGCGCGGGGCCCTCTCCTACGAGCAGTACTTC
J: TRBJ2-1; D: TRBD2; length: 14; size: -; V: TRBV27; CDR3: CASSLGGGAFEQFF; DNA: TGTGCCAGCAGTCTCGGCGGGGGGGCTTTTGAGCAGTTCTTC
J: TRBJ2-5; D: TRBD2; length: 16; size: few; V: TRBV7-2; CDR3: CASSWSSGGVQETQYF; DNA: TGTGCCAGCAGCTGGTCTAGCGGGGGGGTTCAAGAGACCCAGTACTTC
J: TRBJ1-1; D: TRBD1; length: 13; size: -; V: TRBV19; CDR3: CASSTGGNTEAFF; DNA: TGTGCCAGTAGTACAGGGGGGAACACTGAAGCTTTCTTT
J: TRBJ2-6; D: -; length: 13; size: -; V: TRBV28; CDR3: CASSPPGANVLTF; DNA: TGTGCCAGCAGCCCCCCCGGGGCCAACGTCCTGACTTTC
J: TRBJ2-5; D: TRBD2; length: 17; size: few; V: TRBV5-1; CDR3: CASSRERGGPREETQYF; DNA: TGCGCCAGCAGCCGGGAGCGGGGGGGCCCCAGAGAGGAGACCCAGTACTTC
J: TRBJ1-2; D: TRBD1; length: 15; size: -; V: TRBV7-2; CDR3: CASSPRQGAYYGYTF; DNA: TGTGCCAGCAGCCCGCGACAGGGCGCCTACTATGGCTACACCTTC
J: TRBJ1-1; D: TRBD1; length: 15; size: -; V: TRBV3-1; CDR3: CASSQLQGVNTEAFF; DNA: TGTGCCAGCAGCCAATTACAGGGGGTGAACACTGAAGCTTTCTTT
J: TRBJ2-1; D: -; length: 14; size: once; V: TRBV19; CDR3: CASQFSGTGNEQFF; DNA: TGTGCCAGTCAATTTTCAGGAACCGGCAATGAGCAGTTCTTC
J: TRBJ1-5; D: -; length: 15; size: once; V: TRBV12-3/TRBV12-4; CDR3: CASSLQGSLNQPQHF; DNA: TGTGCCAGCAGTTTACAGGGTTCATTGAATCAGCCCCAGCATTTT
J: TRBJ1-4; D: TRBD1; length: 17; size: -; V: TRBV19; CDR3: CASSSRDRGPHNEKLFF; DNA: TGTGCCAGTAGTAGCCGGGACAGGGGGCCTCATAATGAAAAACTGTTTTTT
J: TRBJ1-3; D: TRBD1; length: 15; size: -; V: TRBV29-1; CDR3: CSGKAGDRGIGTIYF; DNA: TGCAGCGGCAAGGCCGGGGACAGGGGGATAGGCACCATATATTTT
J: TRBJ1-5; D: -; length: 14; size: -; V: TRBV29-1; CDR3: CSVRGAESNQPQHF; DNA: TGCAGCGTTCGGGGGGCTGAGAGCAATCAGCCCCAGCATTTT
J: TRBJ2-3; D: -; length: 13; size: -; V: TRBV20-1; CDR3: CSAREGLLDTQYF; DNA: TGCAGTGCTAGAGAGGGCCTGTTAGATACGCAGTATTTT
J: TRBJ1-2; D: -; length: 13; size: -; V: TRBV29-1; CDR3: CSGRQANGDGYTF; DNA: TGCAGCGGTCGACAGGCAAACGGGGATGGCTACACCTTC
J: TRBJ2-7; D: TRBD1; length: 15; size: once; V: TRBV9; CDR3: CASSDSYRGRDEQYF; DNA: TGTGCCAGCAGCGACTCATACAGGGGTCGCGACGAGCAGTACTTC
J: TRBJ2-7; D: TRBD2; length: 14; size: once; V: TRBV6-5; CDR3: CASSRGGLSYEQYF; DNA: TGTGCCAGCAGTCGGGGAGGGCTCTCCTACGAGCAGTACTTC
J: TRBJ1-1; D: TRBD1; length: 14; size: -; V: TRBV3-1; CDR3: CASSHTGADTEAFF; DNA: TGTGCCAGCAGCCATACAGGGGCCGACACTGAAGCTTTCTTT
J: TRBJ2-2; D: TRBD1; length: 18; size: -; V: TRBV6-1; CDR3: CASSDHFPGQGISGELFF; DNA: TGTGCCAGCAGTGATCATTTCCCGGGACAGGGAATCTCCGGGGAGCTGTTTTTT
J: TRBJ2-5; D: -; length: 13; size: -; V: TRBV7-9; CDR3: CASSAGRQETQYF; DNA: TGTGCCAGCAGCGCGGGACGCCAAGAGACCCAGTACTTC
J: TRBJ1-1; D: -; length: 15; size: -; V: TRBV29-1; CDR3: CSVDFSSFGGTEAFF; DNA: TGCAGCGTTGATTTTTCTAGTTTTGGTGGCACTGAAGCTTTCTTT
J: TRBJ1-4; D: TRBD1; length: 16; size: once; V: TRBV3-1; CDR3: CASSQDGDRVLEKLFF; DNA: TGTGCCAGCAGCCAAGATGGGGACAGGGTCCTTGAAAAACTGTTTTTT
J: TRBJ2-4; D: -; length: 14; size: -; V: TRBV2; CDR3: CASSETWGRDIQYF; DNA: TGTGCCAGCAGTGAAACGTGGGGCAGAGACATTCAGTACTTC
J: TRBJ2-1; D: TRBD2; length: 13; size: -; V: TRBV5-1; CDR3: CASIGLVGSEQFF; DNA: TGCGCCAGCATAGGACTAGTTGGTAGTGAGCAGTTCTTC
J: TRBJ1-1; D: -; length: 13; size: once; V: TRBV5-1; CDR3: CASSLQGRAEAFF; DNA: TGCGCCAGCAGCTTGCAGGGGCGTGCTGAAGCTTTCTTT
J: TRBJ2-3; D: -; length: 13; size: -; V: TRBV11-3; CDR3: CASSLVDTDTQYF; DNA: TGTGCCAGCAGCTTAGTGGACACAGATACGCAGTATTTT